The 32 T cell receptor beta chains presented below share a single source sample, sequenced in a study of STAT5B mutations in CD4+ large granular lymphocyte leukemia. Sequenced by immunoSEQ multiplex PCR; TCRdb stores in-frame clones only, minus some. The profile covers about 31,000 clones, with approximately 88% appearing a single time and about 0.41% taken by the ten largest. The specimen was CD4+ T cells from blood buffy coats. The origin of the receptors is a human donor in good health.

This chain connects TRBV11-3 to TRBJ1-5; 7 nucleotides agree with TRBD1. V lost 3 bases to trimming and J lost 0 bases; unmatched junction nucleotides: 14. Germline CDR1 and CDR2: SGHNT and YENEEA. This CDR3 is 19 amino acids long. The CDR3, as DNA: TGTGCCAGCAGCTTCCGGGGGCCGGGACAGAGATATAGCAATCAGCCCCAGCATTTT. Its protein is CASSFRGPGQRYSNQPQHF.

This clone occurred a few times. This chain's CDR3 is CASSLAGGFSYEQYF. The CDR3 nucleotides are TGTGCCAGCAGCTTAGCGGGAGGGTTTTCCTACGAGCAGTACTTC. This sequence joins TRBV7-6 and TRBJ2-7; 7 bases line up with TRBD2. The germline CDR1 and CDR2 sequences are SGHVS and FNYEAQ. V dropped 0 bases and J dropped 1; count of bases not matched to a gene: 3. The CDR3 runs 15 residues.

This sequence joins TRBV5-1 and TRBJ1-2, with 7 bases identical to TRBD1. This CDR3 comprises 16 residues. After removal of 4 bases from V and 5 bases from J, the junction contained 14 bases not matched to a gene. The germline CDR1 and CDR2 sequences are SGHRS and YFSETQ. As DNA, the CDR3 is TGCGCCAGCAGCCTTGAGACAGGGCCGGGTCGGTATGGCTACACCTTC. It specifies CASSLETGPGRYGYTF.

The chain employs TRBV14 and TRBJ2-3; D is uncertain. Trimming removed 4 bases at V and 2 bases at J, with 10 bases between. The CDR3 spans 14 residues. In germline, CDR1 is SGHDN, CDR2 FVKESK. CDR3 protein: CASSPIEYTDTQYF. The CDR3 DNA sequence: TGTGCCAGCAGCCCGATCGAGTACACAGATACGCAGTATTTT.

The table lists this clone with a count of one. The chain employs TRBV4-2 and TRBJ2-3; possibly TRBD2 for D (5 bases). The V and J ends lost 0 bases and 4 bases respectively, with 11 bases between them. The CDR3 extends over 15 amino acids. Germline values: CDR1 LGHNA, CDR2 YNFKEQ. The CDR3 sequence: CASSQDFGGADTQYF. The CDR3, as DNA: TGTGCCAGCAGCCAAGATTTTGGAGGTGCAGATACGCAGTATTTT.

The V call is TRBV29-1, the J call TRBJ2-5; 10 positions agree with TRBD1. The end of the DNA aligns better with TRBJ2-7, so the J call may be wrong. CDR1 SQVTM and CDR2 ANQGSEA come from the germline V gene. This CDR3 has 14 residues. The CDR3: CSASTGTGAYEQYF. The CDR3 bases are TGCAGCGCGAGTACCGGGACAGGGGCTTACGAGCAGTACTTC.

V and J are TRBV11-3 and TRBJ2-6; no clear D. The V gene lost 10 bases and the J gene lost 3 bases, with 13 bases spanning the gap. The length of the CDR3 is 14 residues. Germline CDR1 reads SGHNT; CDR2 reads YENEEA. CDR3 region: CAILTPLGANVLTF. CDR3 in DNA: TGTGCCATCTTAACTCCACTTGGGGCCAACGTCCTGACTTTC.

This chain links TRBV6-5 with TRBJ2-7; TRBD2 agrees at 7 bases. Trimming at V came to 6 bases and at J to 3 bases, leaving 11 bases not matched to a gene. There are 15 residues in the CDR3. Germline values: CDR1 MNHEY, CDR2 SVGAGI. Here the CDR3 reads CASRQTRLAHYEQYF. In DNA form, the CDR3 reads TGTGCCAGCAGACAAACTCGACTAGCTCACTACGAGCAGTACTTC.

The chain recombines TRBV5-1 with TRBJ1-1, with 8 bases lining up with TRBD1. CDR1 is SGHRS, CDR2 YFSETQ, per germline. The length of the CDR3 is 12 residues. The junction had 7 bases not matched to a gene; V was cut back by 4 bases and J by 11 bases. CDR3 residues: CASSPRQGPAFF. The CDR3 region has the DNA TGCGCCAGCAGCCCCAGACAGGGGCCGGCTTTCTTT.

The gene calls are TRBV4-1 and TRBJ2-5, with D tentatively TRBD1 (6 bases). Germline CDR1 MGHRA, CDR2 YSYEKL. Trimming shortened V by 4 bases and J by 4 bases, and 16 bases separated the two germline ends. There are 15 residues in the CDR3. The CDR3 DNA reads TGCGCCAGCAGCCCGAACGGACAGTTCCTAGAGACCCAGTACTTC. Translation: CASSPNGQFLETQYF.

The chain carries TRBV5-1 and TRBJ1-1, with TRBD1 identical over 8 bases. The CDR3 covers 14 residues. J gave up 7 bases and V 3 bases, and 8 bases lay outside the gene matches. Germline V gene data show CDR1 as SGHRS and CDR2 as YFSETQ. The CDR3 sequence: CASSSWQGAGEAFF. The CDR3 DNA follows: TGCGCCAGCAGCTCTTGGCAGGGGGCCGGTGAAGCTTTCTTT.

V gene TRBV5-4 combines with J gene TRBJ2-5; the D gene is possibly TRBD1 (6 bases). This CDR3 is 14 amino acids long. V was cut by 0 bases and J by 5 bases, with 11 bases left in between. The germline CDR1 and CDR2 sequences are SGHNT and YYREEE (reference sequence). CDR3 residues: CASSLDRVGETQYF. CDR3 DNA: TGTGCCAGCAGCTTGGACAGGGTCGGCGAGACCCAGTACTTC.

The chain joins TRBV10-2 to TRBJ1-3; D gene ambiguous. Germline loops: CDR1 WSHSY, CDR2 SAAADI. The length of the CDR3 is 20 residues. Deletions cut 4 bases from V and 0 bases from J, with 25 bases between. The CDR3 DNA reads as TGCGCCAGCAGTGGAATCGGTGGAGACCTGTTGTCCAACTCTGGAAACACCATATATTTT. Residues: CASSGIGGDLLSNSGNTIYF.

The J gene is TRBJ1-1, the V gene TRBV28, with D hard to call. Germline-derived CDR1 and CDR2 are MDHEN and SYDVKM. The CDR3 totals 12 residues. Trimming pared 3 bases from V and 1 base from J, leaving 3 bases between. The CDR3 nucleotides read TGTGCCAGCAGTTTGCGGAACACTGAAGCTTTCTTT. Protein product: CASSLRNTEAFF.

The CDR3 is CASSQENIQYF. The DNA for the CDR3 is TGTGCCAGCAGCCAAGAAAACATTCAGTACTTC. The rearrangement joins TRBV14 to TRBJ2-4; D uncertain. Germline V lookup: CDR1 SGHDN, CDR2 FVKESK. There are 11 residues in the CDR3. V lost 0 bases to trimming and J lost 6 bases, with 0 bases between them.

V usage is TRBV6-6 and J usage is TRBJ1-5; no definite D call. The germline V and J ends were trimmed by 4 bases and 4 bases, with 17 bases remaining between them. The CDR3 contains 16 residues. Germline lookup yields CDR1 MNHNY and CDR2 SVGAGI (reference sequence). In nucleotides, the CDR3 is TGTGCCAGCAGTTTCTCACAAGGGAACTTAAATCAGCCCCAGCATTTT. Translating it yields CASSFSQGNLNQPQHF.

The V and J genes are TRBV9 and TRBJ2-2; TRBD2 matches 9 bases. This CDR3 spans 17 amino acids. V lost 1 base to trimming and J lost 5 bases; unmatched junction nucleotides: 9. Germline CDR1 SGDLS, CDR2 YYNGEE. CDR3 amino acids: CASSVILAGNPTGELFF. The DNA for the CDR3 is TGTGCCAGCAGCGTAATCCTAGCGGGAAATCCAACCGGGGAGCTGTTTTTT.

The V call is TRBV6-1, the J call TRBJ2-3, with 14 bases fitting TRBD2. V gave up 4 bases and J gave up 6 bases; unmatched junction bases: 3. CDR1 MNHNS and CDR2 SASEGT come from the germline V gene. The CDR3 covers 15 residues. The CDR3 bases are TGTGCCAGCAGTGTGGGACTAGCGGGAGCGGATACGCAGTATTTT. Its translation: CASSVGLAGADTQYF.

The chain couples TRBV6-6 to TRBJ2-7, with 10 bases lining up with TRBD1. The CDR3 has 15 residues. With V trimmed by 6 bases and J by 1 base, 6 bases remained unmatched. Germline CDR1 is MNHNY and CDR2 is SVGAGI (reference sequence). The CDR3 protein is CASRMTGGWSYEQYF. Written as DNA, the CDR3 is TGTGCCAGCAGAATGACAGGGGGCTGGTCCTACGAGCAGTACTTC.

The table lists this clone with a count of one. The chain couples TRBV7-2 to TRBJ2-5; D possibly corresponds to TRBD2 (6 bases). This CDR3 has 14 amino acids. The V gene's germline CDR1 is SGHTA and CDR2 FQGNSA. The V and J ends lost 1 base and 4 bases respectively, with 10 bases between them. CDR3 loop: CASSLVGSGETQYF. DNA of the CDR3: TGTGCCAGCAGCTTAGTCGGGAGTGGAGAGACCCAGTACTTC.

The chain uses TRBV6-1 and TRBJ2-7; D is perhaps TRBD1 or TRBD2 (5 bases each). The germline V gene encodes CDR1 MNHNS and CDR2 SASEGT. This CDR3 region has 12 residues. Between the trimmed V and J ends, which lost 8 bases and 5 bases, there was a span of 13 bases. The CDR3 DNA reads TGTGCCAGCTCGGGAAGGGGCCACGAGCAGTACTTC. It translates to CASSGRGHEQYF.

The V call is TRBV7-2, the J call TRBJ1-5, with D hard to call. There are 14 residues in the CDR3. Trimming shortened V by 0 bases and J by 5 bases, and 8 bases separated the two germline ends. Germline V gene data show CDR1 as SGHTA and CDR2 as FQGNSA. In nucleotides, the CDR3 is TGTGCCAGCAGCTTAGCCAGAGACGATCAGCCCCAGCATTTT. Its translation: CASSLARDDQPQHF.

The chain has TRBV2 and TRBJ1-2; the D gene is possibly TRBD1 (6 bases). CDR1 is SNHLY, CDR2 FYNNEI, per germline. The CDR3 loop spans 14 amino acids. The ends were cut back, 4 bases at V and 2 bases at J, with 11 bases in the middle. The CDR3 DNA is TGTGCCAGCAGTGCGGACGGACAGAACTATGGCTACACCTTC. As protein: CASSADGQNYGYTF.

This clone was seen a handful of times. The V call is TRBV23-1, the J call TRBJ1-5, with D possibly matching TRBD1 (6 bases). TRBV23-1 is designated an ORF whose function remains uncertain. The CDR3 contains 17 residues. V dropped 10 bases and J dropped 5 bases, with 27 bases sitting between them. This chain's CDR3 is CATTKCQKQGSDQPQHF. In nucleotides, the CDR3 is TGCGCCACCACTAAATGCCAAAAACAGGGTAGTGATCAGCCCCAGCATTTT.

CDR3 nucleotide sequence: TGTGCCAGCAGCACGGGACTAGCGGGAGGGCCAGATACGCAGTATTTT. This encodes CASSTGLAGGPDTQYF. The V gene is TRBV11-2, the J gene TRBJ2-3; 16 nucleotides align to TRBD2. V gave up 5 bases and J gave up 4 bases; unmatched junction bases: 3. CDR3 length: 16 amino acids. In germline, CDR1 is SGHAT, CDR2 FQNNGV.

The chain joins TRBV10-2 to TRBJ2-3; TRBD2 aligns across 9 bases. Germline assignment: CDR1 WSHSY and CDR2 SAAADI. This CDR3 spans 13 amino acids. V gave up 10 bases and J gave up 4 bases; unmatched junction bases: 6. The CDR3 region is CAIHLAGADTQYF. CDR3 sequence (DNA): TGCGCCATCCATTTAGCGGGAGCAGATACGCAGTATTTT.

The chain links TRBV6-4 to TRBJ1-5; 7 bases are shared with TRBD1. CDR3 length: 16 residues. Unmatched junction bases numbered 8, after V lost 3 bases and J lost 3 bases. In germline, CDR1 is MRHNA, CDR2 SNTAGT. The CDR3 DNA follows: TGTGCCAGCAGTGAAGCAACAGGGGTTCTCAATCAGCCCCAGCATTTT. It is translated as CASSEATGVLNQPQHF.

The gene calls are TRBV6-1 and TRBJ1-4; D not resolved. CDR3 length: 16 amino acids. Trimming pared 3 bases from V and 3 bases from J, leaving 14 bases between. Germline CDR1 is MNHNS and CDR2 is SASEGT. CDR3 sequence reads: CASSETLAFANEKLFF. The CDR3 DNA is TGTGCCAGCAGTGAGACCCTAGCGTTCGCTAATGAAAAACTGTTTTTT.

The chain uses TRBV30 and TRBJ1-6; 8 bases fit TRBD1. Germline trimming cut 3 bases from V and 7 bases from J; bases unmatched to any gene: 8. The CDR3 covers 15 residues. CDR1 is GTSNPN, CDR2 SVGIG, per germline (reference sequence). CDR3: CAWRVPDRENSPLHF. The CDR3 nucleotides are TGTGCCTGGAGGGTCCCGGACAGGGAGAATTCACCCCTCCACTTT.

The J gene is TRBJ2-2, the V gene TRBV6-6; no definite D call. Germline lookup yields CDR1 MNHNY and CDR2 SVGAGI (reference sequence). V was trimmed by 2 bases and J by 6 bases, leaving 10 bases between them. This CDR3 is 14 amino acids long. The CDR3 nucleotides read TGTGCCAGCAGTTACGCCAGATTTTCCGGGGAGCTGTTTTTT. Its protein product is CASSYARFSGELFF.

V gene TRBV11-2 combines with J gene TRBJ2-7, with a possible D match to TRBD1 (6 bases). V was pared by 2 bases and J by 3 bases, with 17 bases between. This CDR3 spans 16 amino acids. Germline V lookup: CDR1 SGHAT, CDR2 FQNNGV. CDR3: CASSLFWGPDFYEQYF. CDR3 in DNA: TGTGCCAGCAGCTTATTTTGGGGGCCCGACTTCTACGAGCAGTACTTC. The full variable domain, with the rest looked up from reference TRBV11-2 and TRBJ2-7, is EAGVAQSPRYKIIEKRQSVAFWCNPISGHATLYWYQQILGQGPKLLIQFQNNGVVDDSQLPKDRFSAERLKGVDSTLKIQPAKLEDSAVYLCASSLFWGPDFYEQYFGPGTRLTVT.

This chain connects TRBV15 to TRBJ1-5; no definite D call. The CDR3 runs 15 residues. Germline V gene sequence: CDR1 LNHNV, CDR2 YYDKDF (reference sequence). Trimming removed 0 bases at V and 6 bases at J, with 12 bases between. As DNA, the CDR3 is TGTGCCACCAGCAGAGATCTTCAAGGGATTCAGCCCCAGCATTTT. It yields the protein CATSRDLQGIQPQHF.